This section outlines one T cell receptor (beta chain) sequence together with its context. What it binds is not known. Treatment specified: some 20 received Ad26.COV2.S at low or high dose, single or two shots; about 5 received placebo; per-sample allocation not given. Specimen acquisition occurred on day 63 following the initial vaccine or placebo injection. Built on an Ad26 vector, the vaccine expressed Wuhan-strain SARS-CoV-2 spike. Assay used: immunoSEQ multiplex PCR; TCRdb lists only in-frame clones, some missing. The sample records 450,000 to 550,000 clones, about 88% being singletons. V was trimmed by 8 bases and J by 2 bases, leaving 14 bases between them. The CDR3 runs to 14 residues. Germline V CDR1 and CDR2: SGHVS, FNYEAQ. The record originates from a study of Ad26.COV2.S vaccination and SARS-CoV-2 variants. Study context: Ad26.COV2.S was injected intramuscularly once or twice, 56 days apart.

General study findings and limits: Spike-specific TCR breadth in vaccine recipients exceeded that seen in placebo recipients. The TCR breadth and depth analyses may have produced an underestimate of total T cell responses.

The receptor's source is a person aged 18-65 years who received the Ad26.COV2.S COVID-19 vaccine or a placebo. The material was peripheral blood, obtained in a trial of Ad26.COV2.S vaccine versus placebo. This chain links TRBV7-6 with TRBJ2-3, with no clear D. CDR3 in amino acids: CASQAVAFTDTQYF. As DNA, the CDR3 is TGTGCCAGCCAGGCGGTGGCTTTCACAGATACGCAGTATTTT.